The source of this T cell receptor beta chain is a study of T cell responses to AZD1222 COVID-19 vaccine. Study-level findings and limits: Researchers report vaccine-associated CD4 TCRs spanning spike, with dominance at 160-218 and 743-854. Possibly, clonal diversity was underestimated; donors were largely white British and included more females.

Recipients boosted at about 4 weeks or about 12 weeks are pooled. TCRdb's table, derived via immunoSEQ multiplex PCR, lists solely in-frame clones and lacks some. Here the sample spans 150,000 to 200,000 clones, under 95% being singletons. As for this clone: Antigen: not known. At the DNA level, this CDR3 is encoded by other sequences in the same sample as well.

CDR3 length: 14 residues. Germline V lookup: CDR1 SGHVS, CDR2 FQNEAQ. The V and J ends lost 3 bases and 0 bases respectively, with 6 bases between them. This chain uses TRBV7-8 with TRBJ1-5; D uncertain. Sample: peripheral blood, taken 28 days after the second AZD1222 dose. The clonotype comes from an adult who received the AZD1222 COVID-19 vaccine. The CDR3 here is CASSFGASNQPQHF. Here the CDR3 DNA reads TGTGCCAGCAGCTTCGGAGCTAGCAATCAGCCCCAGCATTTT.